This T cell receptor beta chain was profiled in a study of cytomegalovirus exposure and HLA in healthy donors. CDR3 size: 17 residues. Looked up from germline, CDR1 is SGHNT and CDR2 is YENEEA. V shed 5 bases and J 2 bases; nucleotides not matched to a gene: 13. The PCR ran on 60 Vbeta and 13 Jbeta primers. Data came from immunoSEQ multiplex PCR; TCRdb stores just in-frame clones and leaves some out. The table shows under 150,000 clones, with 70% to 80% occurring only once. This sequence joins TRBV11-3 and TRBJ2-3; 7 nucleotides agree with TRBD1. Specimen: PBMCs. This TCR came from a woman aged 40 to 50 in good health and CMV-seropositive. The CDR3 DNA is TGTGCCAGCAGCCAGACAGGGACGGTTCGCCTCACAGATACGCAGTATTTT. Residues: CASSQTGTVRLTDTQYF.